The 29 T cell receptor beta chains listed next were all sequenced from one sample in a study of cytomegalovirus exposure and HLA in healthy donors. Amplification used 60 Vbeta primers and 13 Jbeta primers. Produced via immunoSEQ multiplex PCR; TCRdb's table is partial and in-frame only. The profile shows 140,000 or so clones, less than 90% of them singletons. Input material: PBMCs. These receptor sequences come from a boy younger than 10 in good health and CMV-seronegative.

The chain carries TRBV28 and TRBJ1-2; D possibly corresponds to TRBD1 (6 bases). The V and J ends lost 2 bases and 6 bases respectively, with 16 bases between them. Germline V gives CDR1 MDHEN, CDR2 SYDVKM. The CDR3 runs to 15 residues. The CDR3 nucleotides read TGTGCCAGCAGTTTACCTAACAGGGTAGGCGATGGCTACACCTTC. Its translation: CASSLPNRVGDGYTF.

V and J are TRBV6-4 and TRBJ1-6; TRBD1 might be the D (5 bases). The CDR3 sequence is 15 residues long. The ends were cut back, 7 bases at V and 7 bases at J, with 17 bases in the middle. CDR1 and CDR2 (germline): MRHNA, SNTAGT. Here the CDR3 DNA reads TGTGCCAGCACCCCCGCTGGACAAGGCAATTCACCCCTCCACTTT. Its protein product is CASTPAGQGNSPLHF.

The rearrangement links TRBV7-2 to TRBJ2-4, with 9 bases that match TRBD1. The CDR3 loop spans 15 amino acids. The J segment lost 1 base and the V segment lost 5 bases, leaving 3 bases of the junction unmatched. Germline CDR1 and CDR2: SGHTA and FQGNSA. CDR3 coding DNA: TGTGCCAGCAGCCCAACAGGGGGCGCCAAAAACATTCAGTACTTC. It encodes CASSPTGGAKNIQYF.

The DNA of the CDR3 is TGCAGTGCTAGGACCGGAGGCACCATATATTTT. Its protein is CSARTGGTIYF. The J gene is TRBJ1-3, the V gene TRBV20-1; D remains unclear. V shed 3 bases and J shed 9 bases, with 9 bases lying between them. This CDR3 contains 11 residues. CDR1 and CDR2 (germline): DFQATT, SNEGSKA (reference sequence).

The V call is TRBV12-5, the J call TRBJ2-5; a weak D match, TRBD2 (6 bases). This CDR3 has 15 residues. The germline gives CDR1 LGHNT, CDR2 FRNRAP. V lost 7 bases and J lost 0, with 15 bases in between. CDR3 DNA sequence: TGTGCTAGTGACGTCGGGGGTACCCACCAAGAGACCCAGTACTTC. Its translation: CASDVGGTHQETQYF.

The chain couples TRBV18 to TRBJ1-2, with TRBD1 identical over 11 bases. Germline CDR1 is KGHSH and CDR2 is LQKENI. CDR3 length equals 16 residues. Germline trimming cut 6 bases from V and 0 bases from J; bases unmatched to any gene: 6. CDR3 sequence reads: CASSAGTGGTNYGYTF. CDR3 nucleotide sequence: TGTGCCAGCTCTGCCGGGACAGGGGGAACTAACTATGGCTACACCTTC.

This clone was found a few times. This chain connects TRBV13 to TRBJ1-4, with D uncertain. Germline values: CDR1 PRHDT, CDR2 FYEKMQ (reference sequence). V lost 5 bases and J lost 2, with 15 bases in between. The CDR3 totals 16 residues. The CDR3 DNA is TGTGCCAGCAGCCTCCTCGGATGGGCGACTAATGAAAAACTGTTTTTT. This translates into CASSLLGWATNEKLFF.

The CDR3 bases are TGCGCCAGCAGCCAAGTCTCAGGGGCGAACGGGGAGCTGTTTTTT. Its protein is CASSQVSGANGELFF. The chain uses TRBV4-3 and TRBJ2-2; D is possibly TRBD1 (6 bases). CDR3 size: 15 residues. V shed 1 base and J shed 7 bases, with 13 bases lying between them. In germline, CDR1 is LGHNA, CDR2 YSLEER.

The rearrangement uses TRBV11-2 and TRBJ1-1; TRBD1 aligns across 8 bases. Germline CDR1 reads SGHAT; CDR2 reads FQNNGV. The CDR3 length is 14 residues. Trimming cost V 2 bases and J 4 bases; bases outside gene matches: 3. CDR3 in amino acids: CASSLSTGGTEAFF. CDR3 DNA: TGTGCCAGCAGCTTAAGTACAGGGGGCACTGAAGCTTTCTTT.

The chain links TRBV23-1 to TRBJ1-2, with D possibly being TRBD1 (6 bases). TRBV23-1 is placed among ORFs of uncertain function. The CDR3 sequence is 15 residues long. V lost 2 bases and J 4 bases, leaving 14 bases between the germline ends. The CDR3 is CASSQTYRDLYGYTF. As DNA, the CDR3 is TGCGCCAGCAGTCAAACCTACAGGGATCTCTATGGCTACACCTTC.

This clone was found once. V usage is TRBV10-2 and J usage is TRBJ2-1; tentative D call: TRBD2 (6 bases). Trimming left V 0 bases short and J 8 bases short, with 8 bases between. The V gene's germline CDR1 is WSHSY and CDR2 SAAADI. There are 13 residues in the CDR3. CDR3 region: CASSESGLHEQFF. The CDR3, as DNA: TGCGCCAGCAGTGAGTCAGGACTACATGAGCAGTTCTTC.

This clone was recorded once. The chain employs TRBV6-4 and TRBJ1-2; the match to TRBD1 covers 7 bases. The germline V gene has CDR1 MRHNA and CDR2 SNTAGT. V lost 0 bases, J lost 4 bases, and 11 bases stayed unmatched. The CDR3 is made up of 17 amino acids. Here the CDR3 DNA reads TGTGCCAGCAGTGACTCCAGGGGGAGCGAGGGATCCTATGGCTACACCTTC. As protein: CASSDSRGSEGSYGYTF.

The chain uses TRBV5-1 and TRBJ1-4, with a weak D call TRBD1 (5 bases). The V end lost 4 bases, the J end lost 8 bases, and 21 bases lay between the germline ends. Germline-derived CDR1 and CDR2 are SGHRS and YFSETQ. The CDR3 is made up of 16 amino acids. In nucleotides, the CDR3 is TGCGCCAGCAGCCCTTTTGCTTCGGGGCGGGAAGAAAAACTGTTTTTT. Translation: CASSPFASGREEKLFF.

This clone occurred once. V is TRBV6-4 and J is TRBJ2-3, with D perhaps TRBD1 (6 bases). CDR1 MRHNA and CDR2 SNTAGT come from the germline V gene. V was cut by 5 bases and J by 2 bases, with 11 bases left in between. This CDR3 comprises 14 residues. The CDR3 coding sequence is TGTGCCAGCAGTAAGGACAGAAACACAGATACGCAGTATTTT. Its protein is CASSKDRNTDTQYF.

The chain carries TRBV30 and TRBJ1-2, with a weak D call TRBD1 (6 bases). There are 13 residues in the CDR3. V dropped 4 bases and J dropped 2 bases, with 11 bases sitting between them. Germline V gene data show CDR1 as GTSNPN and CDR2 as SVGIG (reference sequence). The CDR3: CAWTLTGNYGYTF. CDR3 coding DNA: TGTGCCTGGACCCTGACAGGAAACTATGGCTACACCTTC. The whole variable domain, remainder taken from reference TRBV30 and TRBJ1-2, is SQTIHQWPATLVQPVGSPLSLECTVEGTSNPNLYWYRQAAGRGLQLLFYSVGIGQISSEVPQNLSASRPQDRQFILSSKKLLLSDSGFYLCAWTLTGNYGYTFGSGTRLTVV.

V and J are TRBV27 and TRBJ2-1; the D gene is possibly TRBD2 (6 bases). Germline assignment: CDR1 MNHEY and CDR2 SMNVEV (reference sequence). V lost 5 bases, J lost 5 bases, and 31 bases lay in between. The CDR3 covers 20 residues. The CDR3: CASSNRRETIGQSENNEQFF. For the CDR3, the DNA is TGTGCCAGCAGTAATCGACGGGAGACTATCGGGCAGAGTGAAAACAATGAGCAGTTCTTC.

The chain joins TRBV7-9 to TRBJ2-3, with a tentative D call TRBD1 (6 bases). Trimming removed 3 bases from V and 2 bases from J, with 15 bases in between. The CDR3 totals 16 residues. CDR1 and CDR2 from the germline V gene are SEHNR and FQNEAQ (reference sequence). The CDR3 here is CASSLAGTQPTDTQYF. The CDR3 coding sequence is TGTGCCAGCAGCTTGGCCGGGACACAGCCCACAGATACGCAGTATTTT.

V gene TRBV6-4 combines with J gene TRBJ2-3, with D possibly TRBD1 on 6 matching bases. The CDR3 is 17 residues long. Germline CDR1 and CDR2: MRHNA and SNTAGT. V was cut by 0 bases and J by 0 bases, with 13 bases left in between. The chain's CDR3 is CASSDSQTGLSTDTQYF. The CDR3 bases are TGTGCCAGCAGTGACTCTCAGACAGGCTTAAGCACAGATACGCAGTATTTT.

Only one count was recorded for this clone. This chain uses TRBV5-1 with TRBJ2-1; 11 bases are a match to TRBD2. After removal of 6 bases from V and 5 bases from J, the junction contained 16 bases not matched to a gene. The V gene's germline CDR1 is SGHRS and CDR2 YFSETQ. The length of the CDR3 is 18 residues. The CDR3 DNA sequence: TGCGCCAGCAACAGACCGAATAGCGGGGGGGGGATCGACAATGAGCAGTTCTTC. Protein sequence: CASNRPNSGGGIDNEQFF.

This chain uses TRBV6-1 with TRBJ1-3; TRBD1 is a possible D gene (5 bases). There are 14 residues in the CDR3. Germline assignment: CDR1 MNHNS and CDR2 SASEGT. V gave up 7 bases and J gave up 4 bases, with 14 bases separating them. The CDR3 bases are TGTGCCAGCATCAGGGCCTCCCTGGGAAACACCATATATTTT. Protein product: CASIRASLGNTIYF.

The CDR3 sequence: CASSPPGVGETQYF. In nucleotides, the CDR3 is TGTGCCAGCTCACCGCCCGGGGTTGGGGAGACCCAGTACTTC. This chain uses TRBV18 with TRBJ2-5, with a weak D call TRBD2 (5 bases). CDR3 length equals 14 residues. In germline, CDR1 is KGHSH, CDR2 LQKENI. V was pared by 3 bases and J by 5 bases, with 13 bases between.

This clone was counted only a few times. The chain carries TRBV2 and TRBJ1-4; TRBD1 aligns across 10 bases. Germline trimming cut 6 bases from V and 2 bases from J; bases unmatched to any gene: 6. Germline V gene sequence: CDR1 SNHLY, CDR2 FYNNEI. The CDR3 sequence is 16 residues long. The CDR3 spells CASRETGGHTNEKLFF. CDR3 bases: TGTGCCAGCAGGGAGACAGGGGGCCACACTAATGAAAAACTGTTTTTT.

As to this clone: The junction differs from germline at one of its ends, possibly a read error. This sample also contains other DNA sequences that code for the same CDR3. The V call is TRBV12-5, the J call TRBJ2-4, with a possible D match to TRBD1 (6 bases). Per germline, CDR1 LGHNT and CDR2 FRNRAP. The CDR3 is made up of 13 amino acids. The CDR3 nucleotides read TGTGCTAGTGGCCACCTACAGGGAAACATTCAGTATTTC. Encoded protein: CASGHLQGNIQYF.

The CDR3 reads CASSRGQEYGYTF. The CDR3 DNA reads as TGTGCCAGCAGCCGGGGACAGGAGTATGGCTACACCTTC. The chain recombines TRBV6-5 with TRBJ1-2; TRBD1 matches at 8 bases. The CDR3 has 13 amino acids. V was clipped by 6 bases and J by 5 bases; unmatched bases: 5. Germline lookup yields CDR1 MNHEY and CDR2 SVGAGI.

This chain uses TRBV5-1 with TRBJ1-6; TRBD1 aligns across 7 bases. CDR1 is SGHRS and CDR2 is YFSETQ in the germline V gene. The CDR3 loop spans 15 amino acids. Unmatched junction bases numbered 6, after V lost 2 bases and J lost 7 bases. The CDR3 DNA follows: TGCGCCAGCAGCTTCTTACAGGGGTGGAATTCACCCCTCCACTTT. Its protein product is CASSFLQGWNSPLHF. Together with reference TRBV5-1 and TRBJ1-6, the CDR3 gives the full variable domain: KAGVTQTPRYLIKTRGQQVTLSCSPISGHRSVSWYQQTPGQGLQFLFEYFSETQRNKGNFPGRFSGRQFSNSRSEMNVSTLELGDSALYLCASSFLQGWNSPLHFGNGTRLTVT.

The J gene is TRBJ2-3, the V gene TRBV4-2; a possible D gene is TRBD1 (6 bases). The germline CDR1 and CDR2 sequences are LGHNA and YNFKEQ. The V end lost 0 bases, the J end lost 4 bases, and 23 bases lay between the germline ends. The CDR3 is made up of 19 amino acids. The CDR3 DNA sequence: TGTGCCAGCAGCCAAGATCTCCACCCCGGCTCGGGGACACCAGATACGCAGTATTTT. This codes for CASSQDLHPGSGTPDTQYF.

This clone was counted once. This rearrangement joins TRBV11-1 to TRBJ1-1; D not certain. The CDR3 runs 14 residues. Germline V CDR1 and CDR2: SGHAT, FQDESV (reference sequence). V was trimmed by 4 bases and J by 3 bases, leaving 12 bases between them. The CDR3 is CASSWELLDTEAFF. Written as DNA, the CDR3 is TGTGCCAGCAGCTGGGAGTTGTTGGACACTGAAGCTTTCTTT.

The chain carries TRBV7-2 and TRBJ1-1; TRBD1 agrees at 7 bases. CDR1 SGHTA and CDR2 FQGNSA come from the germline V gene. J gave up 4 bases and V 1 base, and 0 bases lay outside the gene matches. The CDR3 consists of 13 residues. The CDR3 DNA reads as TGTGCCAGCAGCTTAGACAGGGGCACTGAAGCTTTCTTT. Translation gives CASSLDRGTEAFF. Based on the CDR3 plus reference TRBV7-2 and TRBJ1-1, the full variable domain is GAGVSQSPSNKVTEKGKDVELRCDPISGHTALYWYRQSLGQGLEFLIYFQGNSAPDKSGLPSDRFSAERTGGSVSTLTIQRTQQEDSAVYLCASSLDRGTEAFFGQGTRLTVV.

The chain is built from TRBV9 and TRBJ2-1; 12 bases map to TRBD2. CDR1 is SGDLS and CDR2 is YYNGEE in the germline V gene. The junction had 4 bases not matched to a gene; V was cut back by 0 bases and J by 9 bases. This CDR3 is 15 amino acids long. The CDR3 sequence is CASSVASGGVGEQFF. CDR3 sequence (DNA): TGTGCCAGCAGCGTAGCTAGCGGGGGGGTGGGTGAGCAGTTCTTC.